This T cell receptor beta chain stems from a study of response to subunit inactivated influenza vaccine. Findings and limits, study-wide: New T cells are recruited in small numbers by each seasonal influenza vaccination, according to the authors' suggestion.

With regard to this clonotype: Its antigen is unidentified.

Each CDR3 protein gets one entry after TCRdb re-called the RT-PCR reads with MiXCR. The table records around 530,000 distinct CDR3 sequences, approximately 15% of them present only once. This TCR was recovered from a man aged 50 to 69 who received an inactivated influenza vaccine. The specimen was CD4+ T cells sorted from PBMCs, collected less than 25 months after vaccination.

In DNA, the CDR3 is TGTGCCACCAGCAGAGAGGGGGGAAGCTCCTACAATGAGCAGTTCTTC. Protein sequence: CATSREGGSSYNEQFF. The chain carries TRBV15 and TRBJ2-1, with D perhaps TRBD2 (6 bases). This CDR3 contains 16 residues. CDR1 is LNHNV, CDR2 YYDKDF, per germline (reference sequence). V dropped 0 bases and J dropped 0 bases, with 9 bases sitting between them.